The 19 T cell receptor beta chains below all came from one sample that was sequenced in a study of shared clonotypes between healthy human individuals. Sequenced by immunoSEQ multiplex PCR; TCRdb stores in-frame clones only, minus some. The sample lists 2 million to 2.5 million clones, approximately 94% occurring once. CD45RO negativity and positive selection for CCR7 defined naive CD8 cells, a population that excluded terminally differentiated effector memory CD45RA+ cells. Specimen: naive CD8+ T cells from PBMCs. The receptors derive from a man between 18 and 29 years old in good health. Some clones in this sample may be carry-over from other donors' samples.

In regard to this clone: The sample has other DNA sequences that encode this CDR3 too. V is TRBV28 and J is TRBJ1-1; D not resolved. The germline CDR1 and CDR2 sequences are MDHEN and SYDVKM. V was cut by 3 bases and J by 1 base, with 9 bases left in between. This CDR3 has 14 residues. Here the CDR3 DNA reads TGTGCCAGCAGTTTTCCAGAAGGGAACACTGAAGCTTTCTTT. Protein sequence: CASSFPEGNTEAFF.

CDR3 sequence reads: CASSRVSGELFF. CDR3 coding DNA: TGTGCCAGCAGCAGGGTTTCAGGGGAGCTGTTTTTT. The chain combines TRBV7-2 with TRBJ2-2; no firm D call. This CDR3 contains 12 residues. Germline V lookup: CDR1 SGHTA, CDR2 FQGNSA. Trimming pared 5 bases from V and 8 bases from J, leaving 9 bases between.

The chain is built from TRBV7-9 and TRBJ2-7; a possible D gene is TRBD2 (5 bases). CDR3 length: 14 amino acids. V was shortened by 5 bases and J by 2 bases, with 13 bases between the two germline ends. Germline assignment: CDR1 SEHNR and CDR2 FQNEAQ (reference sequence). CDR3 coding DNA: TGTGCCAGCAGCCACCCTCGGGGTGCCTACGAGCAGTACTTC. Protein product: CASSHPRGAYEQYF. Complete variable domain (other parts from reference TRBV7-9 and TRBJ2-7): DTGVSQNPRHKITKRGQNVTFRCDPISEHNRLYWYRQTLGQGPEFLTYFQNEAQLEKSRLLSDRFSAERPKGSFSTLEIQRTEQGDSAMYLCASSHPRGAYEQYFGPGTRLTVT.

The CDR3 coding sequence is TGTGCCAGCAGCCAGAAGACAGGGCGAGCAGATACGCAGTATTTT. This gives the protein CASSQKTGRADTQYF. The V call is TRBV14, the J call TRBJ2-3; 7 bases match TRBD1. The CDR3 loop spans 15 amino acids. After removal of 3 bases from V and 4 bases from J, the junction contained 7 bases not matched to a gene. Germline-derived CDR1 and CDR2 are SGHDN and FVKESK.

J is TRBJ2-3 and V is TRBV4-1; TRBD2 aligns across 13 bases. Germline CDR1 and CDR2: MGHRA and YSYEKL. The CDR3 runs 17 residues. Trimming removed 0 bases from V and 6 bases from J; junction bases left unmatched: 6. CDR3 DNA: TGCGCCAGCAGCCAAGACGGACTAGCGGGAGTGGCGGATACGCAGTATTTT. Protein product: CASSQDGLAGVADTQYF.

This chain joins TRBV19 and TRBJ2-2; 8 bases align to TRBD1. This CDR3 is built from 13 residues. Germline V gives CDR1 LNHDA, CDR2 SQIVND (reference sequence). V shed 10 bases, J shed 7 bases, and the junction held 8 bases outside the gene matches. The CDR3, as DNA: TGTGCCACCCGGACAGGGTGGAACGGGGAGCTGTTTTTT. Translation gives CATRTGWNGELFF.

This chain joins TRBV21-1 and TRBJ2-1; TRBD2, as called in the table, went unchecked against the DNA. TRBV21-1 is tagged as a pseudogene. This CDR3 comprises 17 residues. As DNA, the CDR3 is TGTGCCAGCAGCAAAGCGCTAGCAGCGAGCTCCTACAATGAGCAGTTCTTC. Translation gives CASSKALAASSYNEQFF.

The chain combines TRBV9 with TRBJ2-7; 11 nucleotides align to TRBD1. V was clipped by 3 bases and J by 4 bases; unmatched bases: 6. The CDR3 sequence is 15 residues long. Germline V gene data show CDR1 as SGDLS and CDR2 as YYNGEE. For the CDR3, the DNA is TGTGCCAGCAGCGCCGGGACAGGGGGGGTGTACGAGCAGTACTTC. Residues: CASSAGTGGVYEQYF.

A note on this clone: Distinct nucleotide sequences in the sample also encode this CDR3. The genes are TRBV7-2 and TRBJ2-7; 11 bases map to TRBD2. Germline V gene lookup returns CDR1 SGHTA and CDR2 FQGNSA. V shed 1 base and J 4 bases; nucleotides not matched to a gene: 0. The CDR3 is 14 residues long. CDR3 nucleotide sequence: TGTGCCAGCAGCTTAGGACTAGCGGGATACGAGCAGTACTTC. Translating it yields CASSLGLAGYEQYF.

The chain employs TRBV5-5 and TRBJ2-7; the match to TRBD2 covers 10 bases. V shed 4 bases and J 6 bases; nucleotides not matched to a gene: 16. Germline V CDR1 and CDR2: SGHKS, YYEKEE (reference sequence). The CDR3 sequence is 17 residues long. The CDR3 loop reads CASSLVGLADLPLEQYF. CDR3 sequence (DNA): TGTGCCAGCAGCCTCGTCGGACTAGCGGACCTCCCGCTCGAGCAGTACTTC.

The V call is TRBV15, the J call TRBJ2-3, with 11 bases lining up with TRBD2. CDR1 LNHNV and CDR2 YYDKDF come from the germline V gene (reference sequence). This CDR3 region has 16 residues. With V trimmed by 0 bases and J by 4 bases, 3 bases remained unmatched. In DNA form, the CDR3 reads TGTGCCACCAGCAGAGATAGCGGGAGGGCCGCAGATACGCAGTATTTT. It codes for CATSRDSGRAADTQYF.

A few counts support this clone. The CDR3 spells CASLGRVKGTEAFF. CDR3 coding DNA: TGTGCCAGCCTCGGAAGGGTGAAAGGCACTGAAGCTTTCTTT. J is TRBJ1-1 and V is TRBV7-9; D gene ambiguous. V lost 8 bases to trimming and J lost 4 bases, with 17 bases between them. The CDR3 totals 14 residues. Germline CDR1 SEHNR, CDR2 FQNEAQ (reference sequence). The variable domain in full, completed from reference TRBV7-9 and TRBJ1-1, reads DTGVSQNPRHKITKRGQNVTFRCDPISEHNRLYWYRQTLGQGPEFLTYFQNEAQLEKSRLLSDRFSAERPKGSFSTLEIQRTEQGDSAMYLCASLGRVKGTEAFFGQGTRLTVV.

CDR3 DNA sequence: TGTGCCAGCAGTGTCAGGGCATCCTACGAGCAGTACTTC. Its translation is CASSVRASYEQYF. The chain is built from TRBV27 and TRBJ2-7; TRBD1 is a possible D gene (5 bases). This CDR3 is built from 13 residues. The germline V and J ends were trimmed by 5 bases and 1 base, with 9 bases remaining between them. CDR1 and CDR2 (germline): MNHEY, SMNVEV (reference sequence).

This chain links TRBV6-5 with TRBJ1-1, with 8 bases fitting TRBD1. The CDR3 consists of 15 residues. In germline, CDR1 is MNHEY, CDR2 SVGAGI. V dropped 2 bases and J dropped 5; count of bases not matched to a gene: 7. CDR3 sequence: CASSYVQGAQTEAFF. The CDR3 DNA is TGTGCCAGCAGTTACGTTCAGGGGGCTCAAACTGAAGCTTTCTTT.

The genes are TRBV7-6 and TRBJ2-3; TRBD1 is a possible D gene (6 bases). Per the germline V gene, CDR1 is SGHVS and CDR2 is FNYEAQ. The V end lost 6 bases, the J end lost 0 bases, and 16 bases lay between the germline ends. The CDR3 spans 16 residues. The CDR3, as DNA: TGTGCCAGCAGTTCCCTTCAGGGGCCTAGCACAGATACGCAGTATTTT. This codes for CASSSLQGPSTDTQYF. Combining the CDR3 with reference TRBV7-6 and TRBJ2-3 gives the whole variable domain GAGVSQSPRYKVTKRGQDVALRCDPISGHVSLYWYRQALGQGPEFLTYFNYEAQQDKSGLPNDRFSAERPEGSISTLTIQRTEQRDSAMYRCASSSLQGPSTDTQYFGPGTRLTVL.

This chain uses TRBV19 with TRBJ2-2; D gene unclear. V was trimmed by 7 bases and J by 3 bases, leaving 21 bases between them. The length of the CDR3 is 17 residues. Germline V gene data show CDR1 as LNHDA and CDR2 as SQIVND (reference sequence). CDR3 sequence reads: CASTYAGRVGDTGELFF. Written as DNA, the CDR3 is TGTGCCAGTACCTATGCTGGTCGGGTTGGTGACACCGGGGAGCTGTTTTTT.

The genes are TRBV5-1 and TRBJ2-2; D unclear. Germline assignment: CDR1 SGHRS and CDR2 YFSETQ. The CDR3 sequence is 15 residues long. Trimming removed 3 bases at V and 4 bases at J, with 13 bases between. CDR3 DNA: TGCGCCAGCAGCTCCCGTGACTCGGTCACCGGGGAGCTGTTTTTT. The encoded protein is CASSSRDSVTGELFF.

This rearrangement joins TRBV5-6 to TRBJ1-2; D is undetermined. Germline-derived CDR1 and CDR2 are SGHDT and YYEEEE. There are 14 residues in the CDR3. Trimming cost V 2 bases and J 4 bases, with 12 bases left between them. The CDR3 region has the DNA TGTGCCAGCAGCTTAGCGCAGGCCCTCTATGGCTACACCTTC. Residues: CASSLAQALYGYTF. The variable domain in full, completed from reference TRBV5-6 and TRBJ1-2, reads DAGVTQSPTHLIKTRGQQVTLRCSPKSGHDTVSWYQQALGQGPQFIFQYYEEEERQRGNFPDRFSGHQFPNYSSELNVNALLLGDSALYLCASSLAQALYGYTFGSGTRLTVV.

V and J are TRBV4-2 and TRBJ2-1; D is ambiguous. Germline V gene lookup returns CDR1 LGHNA and CDR2 YNFKEQ. V lost 0 bases, J lost 3 bases, and 9 bases lay in between. This CDR3 is built from 15 residues. The CDR3 sequence: CASSQETELYNEQFF. The DNA for the CDR3 is TGTGCCAGCAGCCAAGAGACTGAACTCTACAATGAGCAGTTCTTC.